The 20 T cell receptor beta chains below all came from one sample that was sequenced in a study of blood T cell repertoires in COVID-19. The protocol was immunoSEQ multiplex PCR, while the TCRdb copy is restricted to in-frame clones and leaves out a portion. The sample has 200,000 to 250,000 clones, about nine tenths seen once. The material sequenced was PBMCs or T cells enriched from blood (not recorded which). The receptors were gathered from a man aged 50 to 60 who had been exposed to COVID-19.

A single count supports this clone. The chain recombines TRBV15 with TRBJ2-7; tentative D call: TRBD1 (5 bases). Germline V gene sequence: CDR1 LNHNV, CDR2 YYDKDF (reference sequence). The CDR3 runs 14 residues. Trimming pared 5 bases from V and 2 bases from J, leaving 13 bases between. CDR3 sequence: CATSGAQGAYEQYF. The CDR3 DNA reads TGTGCCACCAGCGGGGCCCAGGGCGCCTACGAGCAGTACTTC.

This sequence joins TRBV24-1 and TRBJ1-3; D gene ambiguous. Deletions cut 12 bases from V and 1 base from J, with 21 bases between. CDR3 length equals 16 residues. Germline CDR1 and CDR2: KGHDR and SFDVKD. The CDR3 loop is CAPLYVVGLSGNTIYF. Written as DNA, the CDR3 is TGTGCCCCACTGTATGTTGTGGGCCTGTCTGGAAACACCATATATTTT.

The V gene is TRBV5-1, the J gene TRBJ2-1; TRBD1 agrees at 7 bases. The V segment lost 4 bases and the J segment 0 bases; nucleotides outside the gene matches: 4. This CDR3 is built from 15 residues. The germline CDR1 and CDR2 sequences are SGHRS and YFSETQ. CDR3 loop: CASSPDRPSYNEQFF. CDR3 nucleotide sequence: TGCGCCAGCAGCCCGGACAGGCCCTCCTACAATGAGCAGTTCTTC.

This chain links TRBV5-1 with TRBJ1-4; TRBD1 aligns across 8 bases. The V gene's germline CDR1 is SGHRS and CDR2 YFSETQ. J gave up 3 bases and V 3 bases, and 4 bases lay outside the gene matches. There are 15 residues in the CDR3. For the CDR3, the DNA is TGCGCCAGCAGCTCTCAGGGGGCCTCTAATGAAAAACTGTTTTTT. Translation: CASSSQGASNEKLFF.

This rearrangement joins TRBV28 to TRBJ2-2, with 9 nucleotides matching TRBD1. Germline V lookup: CDR1 MDHEN, CDR2 SYDVKM. This CDR3 comprises 15 residues. V shed 4 bases and J 6 bases; nucleotides not matched to a gene: 6. CDR3: CASSSGTGKAGELFF. DNA of the CDR3: TGTGCCAGCAGTTCCGGGACAGGGAAGGCCGGGGAGCTGTTTTTT.

This chain uses TRBV7-6 with TRBJ2-6, with 7 bases matching TRBD1. The V gene end was trimmed by 3 bases and the J gene end by 0 bases; junction bases not matched to a gene: 5. This CDR3 spans 17 amino acids. Per the germline V gene, CDR1 is SGHVS and CDR2 is FNYEAQ. CDR3: CASSFSDRTSGANVLTF. CDR3 DNA: TGTGCCAGCAGCTTTTCGGACAGGACCTCTGGGGCCAACGTCCTGACTTTC. The entire variable domain, with the rest obtained from reference TRBV7-6 and TRBJ2-6, is as follows: GAGVSQSPRYKVTKRGQDVALRCDPISGHVSLYWYRQALGQGPEFLTYFNYEAQQDKSGLPNDRFSAERPEGSISTLTIQRTEQRDSAMYRCASSFSDRTSGANVLTFGAGSRLTVL.

This sequence joins TRBV9 and TRBJ2-1, with 7 nucleotides matching TRBD2. Germline assignment: CDR1 SGDLS and CDR2 YYNGEE. V lost 0 bases, J lost 5 bases, and 8 bases stayed unmatched. This CDR3 region has 16 residues. CDR3 in amino acids: CASSVATGGFDNEQFF. Written as DNA, the CDR3 is TGTGCCAGCAGCGTAGCCACGGGAGGATTTGACAATGAGCAGTTCTTC.

This clone came up a few times. The chain carries TRBV6-5 and TRBJ1-5, with a weak D call TRBD1 (5 bases). Germline V lookup: CDR1 MNHEY, CDR2 SVGAGI. Between the trimmed V and J ends, which lost 9 bases and 5 bases, there was a span of 11 bases. The CDR3 has 12 amino acids. The CDR3 DNA reads as TGTGCCAGTCGACAGAAAGATCAGCCCCAGCATTTT. It encodes CASRQKDQPQHF.

The gene calls are TRBV9 and TRBJ2-1; 8 bases are a match to TRBD1. Germline V CDR1 and CDR2: SGDLS, YYNGEE. With V trimmed by 0 bases and J by 4 bases, 3 bases remained unmatched. This CDR3 has 15 amino acids. CDR3 bases: TGTGCCAGCAGCGTAGAAACAGGGGGGTACAATGAGCAGTTCTTC. Its protein product is CASSVETGGYNEQFF.

The sample holds one count of this clone. The chain links TRBV19 to TRBJ1-5; 8 bases match TRBD1. The CDR3 runs to 16 residues. V gave up 9 bases and J gave up 0 bases; unmatched junction bases: 10. Looked up from germline, CDR1 is LNHDA and CDR2 is SQIVND (reference sequence). In DNA, the CDR3 is TGTGCCAGCAGGGACAGGTCAATCGCTAGCAATCAGCCCCAGCATTTT. Protein sequence: CASRDRSIASNQPQHF.

This clone was seen a single time. J is TRBJ2-2 and V is TRBV5-1, with TRBD1 as a possible D gene (5 bases). The V and J ends lost 2 bases and 3 bases respectively, with 14 bases between them. The CDR3 contains 16 residues. Germline V gene lookup returns CDR1 SGHRS and CDR2 YFSETQ. CDR3 residues: CASSFVRQGDTGELFF. Written as DNA, the CDR3 is TGCGCCAGCAGCTTTGTCAGGCAGGGCGACACCGGGGAGCTGTTTTTT.

The chain uses TRBV5-1 and TRBJ2-7; D gene ambiguous. The germline V gene has CDR1 SGHRS and CDR2 YFSETQ. V dropped 4 bases and J dropped 2 bases, with 7 bases sitting between them. The CDR3 has 12 residues. CDR3 residues: CASSPDTYEQYF. In nucleotides, the CDR3 is TGCGCCAGCAGCCCCGACACCTACGAGCAGTACTTC.

The rearrangement uses TRBV15 and TRBJ2-7, with D perhaps TRBD2 (5 bases). Per germline, CDR1 LNHNV and CDR2 YYDKDF (reference sequence). This CDR3 is 13 amino acids long. The V end lost 5 bases, the J end lost 2 bases, and 10 bases lay between the germline ends. CDR3 nucleotide sequence: TGTGCCACCAGCGATGAGGGAACCTACGAGCAGTACTTC. This translates into CATSDEGTYEQYF.

The chain couples TRBV24-1 to TRBJ2-3, with TRBD1 identical over 8 bases. Per the germline V gene, CDR1 is KGHDR and CDR2 is SFDVKD. CDR3 length equals 16 residues. V trimming: 5 bases; J trimming: 2 bases; junction bases outside the gene matches: 8. The CDR3 loop is CATSALTGEYTDTQYF. In DNA, the CDR3 is TGTGCCACCAGTGCCCTGACAGGGGAATACACAGATACGCAGTATTTT.

V and J are TRBV9 and TRBJ2-5; D may be TRBD1 (6 bases). V lost 7 bases and J 0 bases, leaving 19 bases between the germline ends. Germline V gene data show CDR1 as SGDLS and CDR2 as YYNGEE. The CDR3 totals 16 residues. CDR3 sequence reads: CASAVTGSYYQETQYF. For the CDR3, the DNA is TGTGCCAGCGCCGTAACAGGGAGCTATTACCAAGAGACCCAGTACTTC.

V gene TRBV28 combines with J gene TRBJ1-2; D uncertain. This CDR3 comprises 13 residues. V lost 4 bases and J lost 8, with 14 bases in between. CDR1 is MDHEN and CDR2 is SYDVKM in the germline V gene. This CDR3 reads CASSSGSGGGYTF. The CDR3 DNA follows: TGTGCCAGCAGTTCGGGATCCGGAGGCGGCTACACCTTC.

This clone occurred once. The chain carries TRBV3-1 (or the pseudogene TRBV3-2) and TRBJ2-1, with 9 bases identical to TRBD2. This CDR3 is built from 17 residues. Trimming at V came to 0 bases and at J to 4 bases, leaving 7 bases not matched to a gene. Germline CDR1 LGHDT, CDR2 YNNKEL (reference sequence). CDR3 DNA: TGTGCCAGCAGCCAAGATGTGGCTAGCGGGGCGTACAATGAGCAGTTCTTC. It is translated as CASSQDVASGAYNEQFF.

This rearrangement joins TRBV25-1 to TRBJ2-5; 9 positions agree with TRBD2. This CDR3 is built from 14 residues. Losses at the gene ends were 2 bases for V and 4 bases for J; bases not matched to a gene: 2. Germline loops: CDR1 MGHDK, CDR2 SYGVNS. The CDR3 nucleotides are TGTGCCAGCAGTGAAAAGCGGGAGGTAGAGACCCAGTACTTC. The encoded protein is CASSEKREVETQYF. Together with reference TRBV25-1 and TRBJ2-5, the CDR3 gives the full variable domain: EADIYQTPRYLVIGTGKKITLECSQTMGHDKMYWYQQDPGMELHLIHYSYGVNSTEKGDLSSESTVSRIRTEHFPLTLESARPSHTSQYLCASSEKREVETQYFGPGTRLLVL.

The rearrangement joins TRBV7-6 to TRBJ2-3; tentative D call: TRBD1 (5 bases). CDR3 length equals 16 residues. V was shortened by 2 bases and J by 2 bases, with 14 bases between the two germline ends. Per germline, CDR1 SGHVS and CDR2 FNYEAQ. The CDR3 spells CASSLHRGAPTDTQYF. As DNA, the CDR3 is TGTGCCAGCAGCTTACATAGGGGCGCCCCCACAGATACGCAGTATTTT.

The chain couples TRBV29-1 to TRBJ2-1; TRBD2 might be the D (6 bases). Trimming took 4 bases from V and 7 from J, leaving 20 bases between them. From germline, CDR1 is SQVTM and CDR2 ANQGSEA. There are 15 residues in the CDR3. The CDR3 loop is CSVVGSGGRENEQFF. The DNA for the CDR3 is TGCAGCGTTGTAGGCTCCGGGGGTAGGGAGAATGAGCAGTTCTTC.